This record covers a single T cell receptor beta chain. Antigen: not known. The source of the sample is a study of regulatory T cells in long-lasting Graves disease. Broader study findings: Persistent disease preferred TRBV28, TRBJ1-2 and TRBJ2-5.

Time point described: newly diagnosed GD, antithyroid drugs for less than 3 months. The TCR library was made from RNA extracted from PBMCs. CDR3 size: 15 residues. Germline lookup yields CDR1 SGHRS and CDR2 YFSETQ. V lost 2 bases and J 5 bases, leaving 16 bases between the germline ends. Relying on iRepertoire HTBI primers and Arm-PCR of CDR3 regions, the team built TCR beta libraries. TCRdb reprocessed the multiplex PCR reads with MiXCR, giving one entry per CDR3 protein. The sample shows about 620,000 distinct CDR3 sequences, 15% to 20% of them seen only once. Another study also made use of these data, one on T cells in Graves' hyperthyroidism and ophthalmopathy.

The source was peripheral blood mononuclear cells (PBMCs), collected at new diagnosis, from a patient treated with antithyroid drugs. The rearrangement joins TRBV5-1 to TRBJ2-5; possible D gene TRBD2, 6 bases. This TCR was sampled from a woman under 40 with Graves disease. CDR3 nucleotides: TGCGCCAGCAGCTTTTTCGGCCCGGCGGGGGAGACCCAGTACTTC. Translation: CASSFFGPAGETQYF.